These 30 T cell receptor beta chains were sequenced from one sample in a study of cytomegalovirus exposure and HLA in healthy donors. The PCR had 60 Vbeta and 13 Jbeta primers. Produced via immunoSEQ multiplex PCR; TCRdb's table is partial and in-frame only. The repertoire holds under 150,000 clones, with 75% to 85% as singletons. The sequencing input was PBMCs. These receptors came from a woman between 50 and 59 years old in good health and CMV-seropositive.

This clone was detected a few times. This sequence joins TRBV29-1 and TRBJ1-4, with 8 bases aligning to TRBD1. The germline gives CDR1 SQVTM, CDR2 ANQGSEA. This CDR3 comprises 12 residues. The trim removed 5 bases at V and 5 bases at J, leaving 1 base unmatched. The CDR3 here is CSVQGANEKLFF. In DNA form, the CDR3 reads TGCAGCGTTCAGGGGGCAAATGAAAAACTGTTTTTT.

The chain links TRBV4-3 to TRBJ2-3; a weak D match, TRBD2 (6 bases). Germline V gene lookup returns CDR1 LGHNA and CDR2 YSLEER. V was cut by 1 base and J by 7 bases, with 12 bases left in between. The CDR3 length is 14 residues. The DNA for the CDR3 is TGCGCCAGCAGCCAAGGGGGAGGCGGTAATACGCAGTATTTT. Translating gives CASSQGGGGNTQYF.

V usage is TRBV5-1 and J usage is TRBJ1-6, with 8 bases that match TRBD1. This CDR3 contains 16 residues. V shed 3 bases, J shed 6 bases, and the junction held 8 bases outside the gene matches. Germline lookup yields CDR1 SGHRS and CDR2 YFSETQ. CDR3 in DNA: TGCGCCAGCAGCTCGCACTCGGACAGGGCTAATTCACCCCTCCACTTT. It codes for CASSSHSDRANSPLHF.

The chain employs TRBV7-6 and TRBJ2-3; 14 nucleotides agree with TRBD2. CDR3 length equals 15 residues. Germline V gene lookup returns CDR1 SGHVS and CDR2 FNYEAQ. The V and J ends lost 4 bases and 5 bases, in that order; junction bases with no gene match: 2. For the CDR3, the DNA is TGTGCCAGCAGCTCCGGGACTAGCGGGGGAGATACGCAGTATTTT. Protein: CASSSGTSGGDTQYF.

V usage is TRBV5-4 and J usage is TRBJ2-2, with TRBD2 as a possible D gene (5 bases). Trimming took 4 bases from V and 3 from J, leaving 10 bases between them. Germline-derived CDR1 and CDR2 are SGHNT and YYREEE (reference sequence). The CDR3 spans 14 residues. The CDR3 sequence: CASSPDYHTGELFF. The CDR3 DNA reads TGTGCCAGCAGCCCCGACTACCACACCGGGGAGCTGTTTTTT.

This sequence joins TRBV5-4 and TRBJ2-2; D is perhaps TRBD2 (5 bases). The V gene's germline CDR1 is SGHNT and CDR2 YYREEE (reference sequence). There are 15 residues in the CDR3. Trimming removed 0 bases at V and 6 bases at J, with 12 bases between. This chain's CDR3 is CASSLGGSRAGELFF. The CDR3 coding sequence is TGTGCCAGCAGCTTGGGAGGGTCGCGGGCCGGGGAGCTGTTTTTT.

The gene calls are TRBV2 and TRBJ2-7; 7 bases fit TRBD2. CDR1 is SNHLY and CDR2 is FYNNEI in the germline V gene. CDR3 length: 13 amino acids. The V and J ends lost 7 bases and 3 bases, in that order; junction bases with no gene match: 6. This CDR3 reads CASTRDYNYEQYF. CDR3 DNA: TGTGCCAGCACCCGGGACTACAACTACGAGCAGTACTTC.

This clone was picked up a small number of times. V usage is TRBV18 and J usage is TRBJ1-2; D is possibly TRBD1 (5 bases). Deletions cut 2 bases from V and 3 bases from J, with 7 bases between. There are 13 residues in the CDR3. Germline CDR1 is KGHSH and CDR2 is LQKENI. The CDR3 DNA sequence: TGTGCCAGCTCACCATCGACAGACTATGGCTACACCTTC. This translates into CASSPSTDYGYTF.

The chain carries TRBV11-2 and TRBJ1-6, with 8 bases lining up with TRBD1. This CDR3 contains 14 residues. The V gene's germline CDR1 is SGHAT and CDR2 FQNNGV. V was clipped by 5 bases and J by 5 bases; unmatched bases: 2. Written as DNA, the CDR3 is TGTGCCAGCAGCCGGGACAGGCATAATTCACCCCTCCACTTT. It codes for CASSRDRHNSPLHF.

The CDR3 sequence: CASSYGLEYEQYF. In DNA form, the CDR3 reads TGCGCCAGCAGCTACGGCCTGGAGTACGAGCAGTACTTC. This rearrangement joins TRBV5-1 to TRBJ2-5, with D unclear. The tail of the sequence fits TRBJ2-7 better, so the J call may be wrong. The CDR3 contains 13 residues. Germline CDR1 is SGHRS and CDR2 is YFSETQ.

The chain couples TRBV11-2 to TRBJ2-1; tentative D call: TRBD2 (6 bases). V lost 2 bases and J lost 0, with 8 bases in between. CDR1 is SGHAT and CDR2 is FQNNGV in the germline V gene. The CDR3 spans 15 residues. The CDR3 sequence is CASSLQGLSYNEQFF. The CDR3 DNA is TGTGCCAGCAGCTTACAGGGACTCTCCTACAATGAGCAGTTCTTC. The variable domain in full, with the rest retrieved from reference TRBV11-2 and TRBJ2-1, is EAGVAQSPRYKIIEKRQSVAFWCNPISGHATLYWYQQILGQGPKLLIQFQNNGVVDDSQLPKDRFSAERLKGVDSTLKIQPAKLEDSAVYLCASSLQGLSYNEQFFGPGTRLTVL.

The rearrangement links TRBV27 to TRBJ2-3; D perhaps matches TRBD1 (5 bases). Deletions cut 10 bases from V and 4 bases from J, with 12 bases between. CDR1 MNHEY and CDR2 SMNVEV come from the germline V gene (reference sequence). There are 12 residues in the CDR3. CDR3 coding DNA: TGTGCCACCTTACAGGCTCCAGATACGCAGTATTTT. Translated: CATLQAPDTQYF.

Notes on this clone: An end of the junction does not agree with germline; a read error may underlie this. DNA for the CDR3: TGTGCCAGCTCCTTGGACAGGGCTCTCAAGTCTCCCTTT. Translation gives CASSLDRALKSPF. This chain connects TRBV6-1 to TRBJ1-1, with 8 nucleotides matching TRBD1. Per the germline V gene, CDR1 is MNHNS and CDR2 is SASEGT. The length of the CDR3 is 13 residues.

The chain uses TRBV5-4 and TRBJ2-7; possibly TRBD1 for D (6 bases). This CDR3 has 14 amino acids. The V end was cut by 4 bases, the J end by 11 bases, with 22 bases between. Germline-derived CDR1 and CDR2 are SGHNT and YYREEE (reference sequence). The DNA for the CDR3 is TGTGCCAGCAGCCCCGGGACACAGTCCCCGGGTGAGTACTTC. Translated: CASSPGTQSPGEYF.

The CDR3 DNA sequence: TGTGCCACCAGGCGGGAGGCGATTGAGCAGTTCTTC. Translation: CATRREAIEQFF. The chain couples TRBV2 to TRBJ2-1; 8 positions agree with TRBD2. This CDR3 spans 12 amino acids. The V segment lost 10 bases and the J segment 9 bases; nucleotides outside the gene matches: 8. Germline V gene lookup returns CDR1 SNHLY and CDR2 FYNNEI. The complete variable domain, with remaining parts taken from reference TRBV2 and TRBJ2-1, reads EPEVTQTPSHQVTQMGQEVILRCVPISNHLYFYWYRQILGQKVEFLVSFYNNEISEKSEIFDDQFSVERPDGSNFTLKIRSTKLEDSAMYFCATRREAIEQFFGPGTRLTVL.

V usage is TRBV7-9 and J usage is TRBJ1-5, with D possibly TRBD1 on 5 matching bases. Trimming left V 1 base short and J 1 base short, with 8 bases between. The CDR3 spans 15 residues. From germline, CDR1 is SEHNR and CDR2 FQNEAQ (reference sequence). The CDR3 loop is CASSLGQGSNQPQHF. In DNA, the CDR3 is TGTGCCAGCAGCTTAGGGCAGGGAAGCAATCAGCCCCAGCATTTT.

The chain uses TRBV18 and TRBJ1-5, with D maybe TRBD1 (5 bases). The CDR3 runs 13 residues. Trimming removed 5 bases from V and 6 bases from J, with 11 bases in between. Germline V gene sequence: CDR1 KGHSH, CDR2 LQKENI. The CDR3 reads CASSVGGGQPQHF. CDR3 nucleotide sequence: TGTGCCAGCTCAGTCGGGGGAGGTCAGCCCCAGCATTTT.

The CDR3 is CAWSEWTGGDMNTEAFF. CDR3 coding DNA: TGTGCCTGGAGTGAATGGACAGGGGGAGATATGAACACTGAAGCTTTCTTT. The rearrangement links TRBV30 to TRBJ1-1; 10 nucleotides line up with TRBD1. CDR3 length equals 17 residues. Germline CDR1 is GTSNPN and CDR2 is SVGIG (reference sequence). V lost 1 base and J lost 0; bases outside the gene matches: 8. The variable domain in full, with the rest retrieved from reference TRBV30 and TRBJ1-1, is SQTIHQWPATLVQPVGSPLSLECTVEGTSNPNLYWYRQAAGRGLQLLFYSVGIGQISSEVPQNLSASRPQDRQFILSSKKLLLSDSGFYLCAWSEWTGGDMNTEAFFGQGTRLTVV.

The CDR3, as DNA: TGTGCCAGCAGTCGCCCCCAAGCTAATGAGCAGTTCTTC. This sequence encodes CASSRPQANEQFF. The chain couples TRBV27 to TRBJ2-1; no firm D call. CDR1 and CDR2 (germline): MNHEY, SMNVEV (reference sequence). The CDR3 consists of 13 residues. The V gene lost 5 bases and the J gene lost 7 bases, with 12 bases spanning the gap.

The DNA of the CDR3 is TGTGCCAGCAGCTTGGGCCGGACAGGAACGAGCAATCAGCCCCAGCATTTT. Translated: CASSLGRTGTSNQPQHF. The chain employs TRBV5-8 and TRBJ1-5, with 7 bases matching TRBD1. The ends lost 0 bases at V and 1 base at J; junction bases unmatched: 7. The CDR3 is made up of 17 amino acids. Looked up from germline, CDR1 is SGHTS and CDR2 is YDEGEE.

The V gene is TRBV29-1, the J gene TRBJ2-2, with D perhaps TRBD1 (5 bases). The CDR3 is 17 residues long. Trimming stripped 4 bases from V and 0 bases from J, with 18 bases between. From germline, CDR1 is SQVTM and CDR2 ANQGSEA. CDR3 amino acids: CSVVAGCAITNTGELFF. CDR3 sequence (DNA): TGCAGCGTTGTGGCAGGGTGTGCGATAACGAACACCGGGGAGCTGTTTTTT.

The V and J genes are TRBV5-8 and TRBJ1-5, with TRBD1 matching over 8 bases. CDR3 length: 17 amino acids. Germline CDR1 is SGHTS and CDR2 is YDEGEE. The V gene end was trimmed by 5 bases and the J gene end by 0 bases; junction bases not matched to a gene: 10. The CDR3 is CASSFGTGPYSNQPQHF. DNA for the CDR3: TGTGCCAGCAGTTTCGGGACAGGCCCCTATAGCAATCAGCCCCAGCATTTT.

This chain connects TRBV7-2 to TRBJ2-7, with D unclear. The CDR3 is 14 amino acids. Germline V lookup: CDR1 SGHTA, CDR2 FQGNSA. Trimming removed 0 bases from V and 2 bases from J, with 8 bases in between. The CDR3, as DNA: TGTGCCAGCAGCTTAGCTGCGGCAACCTACGAGCAGTACTTC. This gives the protein CASSLAAATYEQYF. Full variable domain (outside the CDR3, taken from reference TRBV7-2 and TRBJ2-7): GAGVSQSPSNKVTEKGKDVELRCDPISGHTALYWYRQSLGQGLEFLIYFQGNSAPDKSGLPSDRFSAERTGGSVSTLTIQRTQQEDSAVYLCASSLAAATYEQYFGPGTRLTVT.

The chain links TRBV27 to TRBJ2-5; no definite D call. The V gene's germline CDR1 is MNHEY and CDR2 SMNVEV (reference sequence). The CDR3 contains 15 residues. Trimming stripped 5 bases from V and 7 bases from J, with 20 bases between. CDR3 in DNA: TGTGCCAGCAGTGATAATTGGGCGTCGGTGGGGACCCAGTACTTC. Its translation is CASSDNWASVGTQYF.

The chain's CDR3 is CASRALGGGEADTQYF. The CDR3 DNA reads as TGTGCCAGTAGGGCCCTTGGCGGGGGGGAGGCAGATACGCAGTATTTT. The chain employs TRBV19 and TRBJ2-3; 9 bases fit TRBD2. CDR3 size: 16 residues. Germline lookup yields CDR1 LNHDA and CDR2 SQIVND (reference sequence). With 6 bases clipped from V and 4 bases from J, the junction kept 11 bases outside the gene matches.

V gene TRBV5-1 combines with J gene TRBJ1-2, with a possible D match to TRBD1 (6 bases). The CDR3 consists of 13 residues. V lost 4 bases, J lost 0 bases, and 7 bases lay in between. Per the germline V gene, CDR1 is SGHRS and CDR2 is YFSETQ. Here the CDR3 reads CASSTGSNYGYTF. The CDR3 DNA reads TGCGCCAGCAGCACAGGGTCTAACTATGGCTACACCTTC.

Only a few counts were recorded for this clone. V gene TRBV9 combines with J gene TRBJ2-1; D gene ambiguous. The CDR3 consists of 14 residues. The V gene's germline CDR1 is SGDLS and CDR2 YYNGEE. With 0 bases removed from V and 12 bases from J, the gap between germline ends came to 16 bases. CDR3 DNA sequence: TGTGCCAGCAGCGTAGCTGGCATAGCCTCAGTGCAGTTCTTC. Protein product: CASSVAGIASVQFF.

The V gene is TRBV6-6, the J gene TRBJ2-5; 8 bases match TRBD1. The CDR3 has 14 amino acids. Germline CDR1 and CDR2: MNHNY and SVGAGI (reference sequence). The J segment lost 2 bases and the V segment lost 6 bases, leaving 5 bases of the junction unmatched. DNA of the CDR3: TGTGCCAGCAGGAAGGACAGGGTGCAAGAGACCCAGTACTTC. Its translation is CASRKDRVQETQYF.

The chain couples TRBV6-6 to TRBJ2-1; 13 positions agree with TRBD2. In germline, CDR1 is MNHNY, CDR2 SVGAGI (reference sequence). The trim removed 6 bases at V and 3 bases at J, leaving 5 bases unmatched. The CDR3 runs 16 residues. The CDR3 loop is CASRGLAGAGYNEQFF. The CDR3 DNA reads TGTGCCAGCAGAGGACTAGCGGGAGCGGGCTACAATGAGCAGTTCTTC.

As concerns this clone: The identical CDR3 is also encoded by other nucleotide sequences in the sample. This rearrangement joins TRBV2 to TRBJ2-7; TRBD1 might be the D (6 bases). CDR1 and CDR2 from the germline V gene are SNHLY and FYNNEI. This CDR3 has 12 residues. Trimming pared 5 bases from V and 3 bases from J, leaving 8 bases between. Here the CDR3 reads CASSLQGYEQYF. The CDR3 nucleotides are TGTGCCAGCAGTTTACAGGGCTACGAGCAGTACTTC.